This TCR beta chain was found in a study of T cell repertoires in cytomegalovirus infection. Background on the study: As its CMV epitopes, the study selected recently identified HLA-C-restricted and well-studied HLA-B-restricted targets. Public TCR beta signature analysis indicated the presence of both CMV infection and matching HLA type. The study's findings and limits: Public TCR beta family frequency separated CMV-and-HLA carriers, including in an independent cohort. HLA-C-restricted CMV-specific TCR beta clonotypes were dominant in the ex vivo response.

CDR1 and CDR2 from the germline V gene are SGHTA and FQGNSA. This CDR3 region has 14 residues. The ends were cut back, 5 bases at V and 2 bases at J, with 11 bases in the middle. This clonotype was found a few times. Its specificity is not known. TCRdb independently ran MiXCR on the reads; one entry per CDR3 protein. The sample holds about 700,000 distinct CDR3 sequences, 30% to 35% seen once. The chain links TRBV7-2 to TRBJ2-3, with D tentatively TRBD2 (5 bases). This TCR was recovered from a human donor in good health (CMV status not recorded). Some clones in this sample may be carry-over from other donors' samples. The source material was cultured PBMCs, sampled from culture after CMV antigen stimulation. CDR3 nucleotide sequence: TGTGCCAGCAGCCCCACTAGATTCACAGATACGCAGTATTTT. Translation: CASSPTRFTDTQYF.